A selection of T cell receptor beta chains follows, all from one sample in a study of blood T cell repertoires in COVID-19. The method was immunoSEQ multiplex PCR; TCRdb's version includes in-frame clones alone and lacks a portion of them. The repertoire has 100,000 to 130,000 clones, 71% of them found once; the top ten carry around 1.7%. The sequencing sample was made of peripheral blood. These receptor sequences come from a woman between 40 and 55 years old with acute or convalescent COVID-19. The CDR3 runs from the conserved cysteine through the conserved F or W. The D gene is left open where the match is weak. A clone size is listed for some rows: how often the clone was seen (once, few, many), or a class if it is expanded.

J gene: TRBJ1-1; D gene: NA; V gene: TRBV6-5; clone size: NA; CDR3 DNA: TGTGCCAGCAGCCCCGACAGGCTGAACACTGAAGCTTTCTTT; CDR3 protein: CASSPDRLNTEAFF
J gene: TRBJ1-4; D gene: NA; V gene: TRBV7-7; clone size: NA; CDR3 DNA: TGTGCCAGCAGCTTTGGCGACTGCCCTAATGAAAAACTGTTTTTT; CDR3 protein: CASSFGDCPNEKLFF
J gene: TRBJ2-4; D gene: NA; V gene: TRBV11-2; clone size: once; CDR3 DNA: TGTGCCAGCAGCTTAGATCGGGTGGCTCAGTACTTC; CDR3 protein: CASSLDRVAQYF
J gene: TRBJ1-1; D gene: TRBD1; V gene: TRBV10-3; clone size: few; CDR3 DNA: TGTGCCATCAGTGATATACAGGGGGCGCGAGCTTTCTTT; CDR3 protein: CAISDIQGARAFF
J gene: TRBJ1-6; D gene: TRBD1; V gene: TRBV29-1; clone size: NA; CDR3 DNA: TGCAGCGTCCGACAGGGGAATGCACCCCTCCACTTT; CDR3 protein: CSVRQGNAPLHF
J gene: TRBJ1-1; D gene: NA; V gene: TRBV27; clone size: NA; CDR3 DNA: TGTGCCAGCAGAGTAGAGAGGAACACTGAAGCTTTCTTT; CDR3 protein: CASRVERNTEAFF
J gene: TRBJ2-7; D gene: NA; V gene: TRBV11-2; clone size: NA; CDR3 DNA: TGTGCCAGCAGCTCTGCCTACGAGCAGTACTTC; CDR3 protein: CASSSAYEQYF
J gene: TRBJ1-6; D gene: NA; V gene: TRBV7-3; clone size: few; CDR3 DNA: TGTGCCAGCAGCGACGGACTTCCTGGGTCACCCCTCCACTTT; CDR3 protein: CASSDGLPGSPLHF
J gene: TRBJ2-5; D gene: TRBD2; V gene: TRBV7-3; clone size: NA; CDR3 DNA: TGTGCCAGCAGCTACGGGACTAGCGGGGTTAAAGAGACCCAGTACTTC; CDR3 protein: CASSYGTSGVKETQYF
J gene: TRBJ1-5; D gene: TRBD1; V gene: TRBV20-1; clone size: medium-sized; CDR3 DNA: TGCAGTGCTAGTCCTGGACAGGTTGATCAGCCCCAGCATTTT; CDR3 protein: CSASPGQVDQPQHF
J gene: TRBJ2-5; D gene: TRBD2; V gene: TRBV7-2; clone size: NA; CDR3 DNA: TGTGCCAGCAGCGGACTAGCGGGGCCCACACAAGAGACCCAGTACTTC; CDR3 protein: CASSGLAGPTQETQYF
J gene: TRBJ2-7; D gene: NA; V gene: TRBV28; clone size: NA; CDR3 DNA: TGTGCCAGCAGCCAACGGTCCTACGAGCAGTACTTC; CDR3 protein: CASSQRSYEQYF
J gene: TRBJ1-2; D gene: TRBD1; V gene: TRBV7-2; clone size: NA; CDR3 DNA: TGTGCCAGCAGCTTCCAGGGGGTCGATGGCTACACCTTC; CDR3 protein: CASSFQGVDGYTF
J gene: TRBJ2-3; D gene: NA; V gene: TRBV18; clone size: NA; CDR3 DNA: TGTGCCAGCTCACCAATCCCCGGCGGAGATACGCAGTATTTT; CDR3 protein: CASSPIPGGDTQYF
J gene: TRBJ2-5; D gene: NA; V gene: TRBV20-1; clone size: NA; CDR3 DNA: TGCAGTGCGCTAGTTGAGACCCAGTACTTC; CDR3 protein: CSALVETQYF
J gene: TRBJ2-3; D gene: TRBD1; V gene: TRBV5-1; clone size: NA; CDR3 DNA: TGCGCCAGCAGCTTGGCCAACACAGGGGCTGGCACAGATACGCAGTATTTT; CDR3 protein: CASSLANTGAGTDTQYF
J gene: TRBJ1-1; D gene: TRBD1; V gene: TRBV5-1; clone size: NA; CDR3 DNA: TGCGCCAGCAGCAAGGGACAGGGAACTGAAGCTTTCTTT; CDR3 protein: CASSKGQGTEAFF
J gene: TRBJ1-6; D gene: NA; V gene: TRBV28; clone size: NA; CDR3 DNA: TGTGCCAGCAGTTCCGGACAGTTGAATTCACCCCTCCACTTT; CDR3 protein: CASSSGQLNSPLHF
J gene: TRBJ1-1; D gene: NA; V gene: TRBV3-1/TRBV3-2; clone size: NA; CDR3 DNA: TGTGCCAGCAGCCAGGGAGGGGGGAACACTGAAGCTTTCTTT; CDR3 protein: CASSQGGGNTEAFF
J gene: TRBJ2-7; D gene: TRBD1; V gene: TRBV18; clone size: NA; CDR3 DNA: TGTGCCAGCTCACCCGGGACAGTAAGCGAGGAGCAGTACTTC; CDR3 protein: CASSPGTVSEEQYF
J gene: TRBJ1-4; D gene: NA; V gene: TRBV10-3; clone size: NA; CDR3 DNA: TGTGCCGTTGCGACAGCAACTAATGAAAAACTGTTTTTT; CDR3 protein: CAVATATNEKLFF
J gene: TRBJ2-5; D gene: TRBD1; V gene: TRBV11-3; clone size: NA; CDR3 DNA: TGTGCCAGCAGCGGGGACAGAAACCAAGAGACCCAGTACTTC; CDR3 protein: CASSGDRNQETQYF
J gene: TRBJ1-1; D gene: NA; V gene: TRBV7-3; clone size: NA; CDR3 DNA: TGTGCCAGCAGCTTAGACTATACCACTGAAGCTTTCTTT; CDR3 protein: CASSLDYTTEAFF
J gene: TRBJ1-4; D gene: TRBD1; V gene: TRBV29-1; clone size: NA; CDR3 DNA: TGCAGCGTTGGTGACAGGGATAATGAAAAACTGTTTTTT; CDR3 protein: CSVGDRDNEKLFF
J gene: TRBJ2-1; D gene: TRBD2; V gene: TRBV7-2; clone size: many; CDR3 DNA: TGTGCCAGCAGCTTACTAGCGGGGTCCTACAATGAGCAGTTCTTC; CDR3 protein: CASSLLAGSYNEQFF
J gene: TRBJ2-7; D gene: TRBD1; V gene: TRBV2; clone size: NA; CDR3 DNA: TGTGCCAGCAGGGAGGGGACAGGCTACGAGCAGTACTTC; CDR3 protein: CASREGTGYEQYF
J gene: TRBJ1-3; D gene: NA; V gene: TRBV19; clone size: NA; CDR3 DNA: TGTGCCAGTAGTGTACAGGAGCTTCGCGCTGGAAACACCATATATTTT; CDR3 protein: CASSVQELRAGNTIYF
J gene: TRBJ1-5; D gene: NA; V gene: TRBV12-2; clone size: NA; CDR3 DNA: NA; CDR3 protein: CASRSVGTGANQPQHF
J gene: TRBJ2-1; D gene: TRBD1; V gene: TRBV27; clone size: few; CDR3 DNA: TGTGCCAGCAGTCGAGGGACAGGGAACAATGAGCAGTTCTTC; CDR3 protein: CASSRGTGNNEQFF
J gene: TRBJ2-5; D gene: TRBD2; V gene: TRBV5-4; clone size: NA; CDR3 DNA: TGTGCCAGCAGCCTAGGGACTAGCGCGGGAGAGACCCAGTACTTC; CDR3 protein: CASSLGTSAGETQYF
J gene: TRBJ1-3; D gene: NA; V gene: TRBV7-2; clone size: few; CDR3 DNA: TGTGCCAGCAGCTCAACTTCTGGAAACACCATATATTTT; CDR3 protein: CASSSTSGNTIYF
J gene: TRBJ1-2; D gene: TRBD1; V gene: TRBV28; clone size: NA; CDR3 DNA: TGTGCCAGCAGCCAAACCGGGACAGGAGTCTTTAACTATGGCTACACCTTC; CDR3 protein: CASSQTGTGVFNYGYTF
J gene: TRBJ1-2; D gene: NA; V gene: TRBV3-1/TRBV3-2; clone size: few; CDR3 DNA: TGTGCCAGCAGCCAAGTTGGCCGCTATGGCTACACCTTC; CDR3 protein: CASSQVGRYGYTF
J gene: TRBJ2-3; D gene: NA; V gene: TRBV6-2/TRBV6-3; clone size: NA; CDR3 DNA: TGTGCCAGCAGCTCGGGACTCACAGATACGCAGTATTTT; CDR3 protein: CASSSGLTDTQYF
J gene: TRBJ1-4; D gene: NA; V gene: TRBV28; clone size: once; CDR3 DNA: TGTGCCAGCAGCTACCCGACCTGGTGGAAGGAGGTCCAAAGGGAAAAACTGTTTTTT; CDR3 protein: CASSYPTWWKEVQREKLFF
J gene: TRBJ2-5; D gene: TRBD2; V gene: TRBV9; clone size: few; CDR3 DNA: TGTGCCAGCAGCGATGGGACTAGCGGGGGGGCCGAGGAGACCCAGTACTTC; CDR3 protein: CASSDGTSGGAEETQYF
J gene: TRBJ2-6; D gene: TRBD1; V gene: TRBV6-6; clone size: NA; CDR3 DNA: TGTGCCAGCAGTCCGCGGGACAGGGTCATCTCTGGGGCCAACGTCCTGACTTTC; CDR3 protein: CASSPRDRVISGANVLTF
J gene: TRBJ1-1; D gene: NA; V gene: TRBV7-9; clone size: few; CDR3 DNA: TGTGCCAGCAGCTCTCCCCCCGGGACTCTGAACACTGAAGCTTTCTTT; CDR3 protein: CASSSPPGTLNTEAFF
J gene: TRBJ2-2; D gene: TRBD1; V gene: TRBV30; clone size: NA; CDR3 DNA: TGTGCCTGGAACCGGGACAGCGCGGGCGGGGAGCTGTTTTTT; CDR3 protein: CAWNRDSAGGELFF
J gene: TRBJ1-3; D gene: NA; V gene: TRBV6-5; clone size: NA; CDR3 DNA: TGTGCCAGCAGTTACCAGACGGACAGTCCAAACACCATATATTTT; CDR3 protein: CASSYQTDSPNTIYF
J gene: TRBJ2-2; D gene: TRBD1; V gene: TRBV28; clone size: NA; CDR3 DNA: TGTGCCAGCCGGGACAGCAACACCGGGGAGCTGTTTTTT; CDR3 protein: CASRDSNTGELFF
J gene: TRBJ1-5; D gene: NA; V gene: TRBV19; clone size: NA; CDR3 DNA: TGTGCCAGTAGTATGGCGGGGGGCGGAAGTCAGCCCCAGCATTTT; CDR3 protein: CASSMAGGGSQPQHF
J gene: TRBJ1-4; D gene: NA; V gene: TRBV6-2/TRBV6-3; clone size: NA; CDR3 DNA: TGTGCCAGCAGCTCCAGTGAAAAACTGTTTTTT; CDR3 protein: CASSSSEKLFF
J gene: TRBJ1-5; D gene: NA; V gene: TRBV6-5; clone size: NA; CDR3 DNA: TGTGCCAGCGGAACAGGGTCAAATAGCAATCAGCCCCAGCATTTT; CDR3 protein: CASGTGSNSNQPQHF
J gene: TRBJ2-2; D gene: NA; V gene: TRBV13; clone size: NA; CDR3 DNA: TGTGCCAGCAGCACCTGGACTGTGAACACCGGGGAGCTGTTTTTT; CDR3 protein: CASSTWTVNTGELFF
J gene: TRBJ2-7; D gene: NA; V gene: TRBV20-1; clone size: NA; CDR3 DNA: TGCAGTGCTAGTGGTGCCAGGGGTAAAGACGAGCAGTACTTC; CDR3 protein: CSASGARGKDEQYF
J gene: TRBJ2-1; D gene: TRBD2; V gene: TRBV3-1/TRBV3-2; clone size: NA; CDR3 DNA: TGTGCCAGCAGCCAGGGACTAGCGACCTACAATGAGCAGTTCTTC; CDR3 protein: CASSQGLATYNEQFF
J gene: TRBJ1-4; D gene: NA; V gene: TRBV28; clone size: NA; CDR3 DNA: TGTGCCAGCGAACAGGGTCCCCGAACTAATGAAAAACTGTTTTTT; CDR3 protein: CASEQGPRTNEKLFF
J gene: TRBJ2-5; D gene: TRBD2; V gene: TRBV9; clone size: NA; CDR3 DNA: TGTGCCAGCAGCGACCGCCCTGGACTAGCGGGGGGGTACCCACAAGAGACCCAGTACTTC; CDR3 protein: CASSDRPGLAGGYPQETQYF
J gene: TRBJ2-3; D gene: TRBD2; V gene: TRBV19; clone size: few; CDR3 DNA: TGTGCCAGTAGTCCAGGACTAGCGGGGGGGAGAGATACGCAGTATTTT; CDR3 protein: CASSPGLAGGRDTQYF
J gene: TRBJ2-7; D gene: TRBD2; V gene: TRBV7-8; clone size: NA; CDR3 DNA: TGTGCCAGCAGCTTAGGTAGCGGGGGAGTTTACGAGCAGTACTTC; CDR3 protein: CASSLGSGGVYEQYF
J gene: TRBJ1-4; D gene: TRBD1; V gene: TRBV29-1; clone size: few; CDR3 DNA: TGCAGCGTCGCGGACAGGGGAGTAGGGGGTGAAAAACTGTTTTTT; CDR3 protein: CSVADRGVGGEKLFF
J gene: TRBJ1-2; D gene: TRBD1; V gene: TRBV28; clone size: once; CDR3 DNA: TGTGCCAGCAGTTCCCGGGACAGACTCTATGGCTACACCTTC; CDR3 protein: CASSSRDRLYGYTF
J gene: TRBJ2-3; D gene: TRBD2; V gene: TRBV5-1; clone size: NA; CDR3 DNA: TGCGCCAGCAGCTCCTCAACCCGAGCGGGGACTAGCACAGATACGCAGTATTTT; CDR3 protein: CASSSSTRAGTSTDTQYF
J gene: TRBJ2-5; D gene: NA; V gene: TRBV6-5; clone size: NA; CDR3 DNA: TGTGCCAGCAGTTCACAGGGTTGGGAGACCCAGTACTTC; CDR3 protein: CASSSQGWETQYF
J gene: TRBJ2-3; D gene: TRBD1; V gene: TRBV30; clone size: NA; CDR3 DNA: TGTGCCTGGAGTGTACAGTTCGACAGGGTGACAGATACGCAGTATTTT; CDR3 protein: CAWSVQFDRVTDTQYF
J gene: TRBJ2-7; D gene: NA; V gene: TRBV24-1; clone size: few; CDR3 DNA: TGTGCCACCAGTGATTCCCTACTGTCCCCCTACGAGCAGTACTTC; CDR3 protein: CATSDSLLSPYEQYF
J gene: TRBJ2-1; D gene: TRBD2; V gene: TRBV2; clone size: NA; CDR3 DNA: TGTGCCAGCAGTGAAATAAGCGGGGGGGCCCCCCCCCACAATGAGCAGTTCTTC; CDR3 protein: CASSEISGGAPPHNEQFF